A single sample is the source of the 9 T cell receptor beta chains below, sequenced in a study of OX40 agonist ivuxolimab in advanced cancers. Profiling relied on immunoSEQ multiplex PCR, and the TCRdb table lists in-frame clones only, not all of them. The table shows approximately 79,000 clones, with around 87% occurring only once. The sequencing here drew on CD4+ or CD8+ T cells sorted from blood, taken in a trial of the OX40 agonist ivuxolimab. Source of these receptors: an adult with an advanced solid tumor such as melanoma, head and neck, liver or kidney cancer.

V gene TRBV7-2 combines with J gene TRBJ2-1; 12 positions match TRBD2. This CDR3 is 15 amino acids long. CDR1 SGHTA and CDR2 FQGNSA come from the germline V gene. V shed 1 base, J shed 7 bases, and the junction held 2 bases outside the gene matches. CDR3 loop: CASSLGTSGGNEQFF. The CDR3 region has the DNA TGTGCCAGCAGCTTAGGAACTAGCGGGGGGAATGAGCAGTTCTTC.

The J gene is TRBJ2-5, the V gene TRBV13, with 8 nucleotides matching TRBD2. In germline, CDR1 is PRHDT, CDR2 FYEKMQ (reference sequence). Trimming took 2 bases from V and 5 from J; bases not matched to a gene: 13. The CDR3 loop spans 17 amino acids. The CDR3 sequence: CASSLRELAVPRETQYF. The CDR3 DNA reads TGTGCCAGCAGCTTAAGGGAACTAGCGGTCCCGAGGGAGACCCAGTACTTC.

V gene TRBV6-1 combines with J gene TRBJ1-5; tentatively, D is TRBD1 (5 bases). The ends were cut back, 10 bases at V and 1 base at J, with 17 bases in the middle. Germline CDR1 reads MNHNS; CDR2 reads SASEGT. The CDR3 is made up of 15 amino acids. Here the CDR3 DNA reads TGTGCCACCCACGCGGGGGGTTTGAGCAATCAGCCCCAGCATTTT. Its translation: CATHAGGLSNQPQHF.

The chain joins TRBV11-3 to TRBJ2-7, with 7 positions matching TRBD2. CDR3 length equals 15 residues. The germline V gene encodes CDR1 SGHNT and CDR2 YENEEA. V dropped 5 bases and J dropped 6; count of bases not matched to a gene: 13. CDR3 nucleotide sequence: TGTGCCAGCAGCGCGGGACTAAGGGTTGGTGGCGAGCAGTACTTC. This codes for CASSAGLRVGGEQYF.

This sequence joins TRBV18 and TRBJ2-2; TRBD1 is a possible D gene (6 bases). This CDR3 is 13 amino acids long. Germline CDR1 reads KGHSH; CDR2 reads LQKENI. V was shortened by 4 bases and J by 4 bases, with 7 bases between the two germline ends. In DNA form, the CDR3 reads TGTGCCAGCTCACGGGACACCACCGGGGAGCTGTTTTTT. Amino acids: CASSRDTTGELFF.

The V gene is TRBV7-2, the J gene TRBJ2-1; a weak D match, TRBD2 (7 bases). From germline, CDR1 is SGHTA and CDR2 FQGNSA. The CDR3 has 12 amino acids. V lost 5 bases and J 13 bases, leaving 15 bases between the germline ends. The CDR3 sequence: CASSTLGGAQFF. The CDR3 region has the DNA TGTGCCAGCAGCACCCTAGGGGGGGCTCAGTTCTTC.

The rearrangement links TRBV19 to TRBJ1-1; 7 nucleotides line up with TRBD1. From germline, CDR1 is LNHDA and CDR2 SQIVND (reference sequence). Unmatched junction bases numbered 2, after V lost 4 bases and J lost 0 bases. This CDR3 is 14 amino acids long. The CDR3 here is CASSKGTVNTEAFF. The CDR3 nucleotides are TGTGCCAGTAGTAAGGGGACAGTGAACACTGAAGCTTTCTTT.

The rearrangement joins TRBV2 to TRBJ1-6, with unresolved D. This CDR3 contains 13 residues. CDR1 is SNHLY and CDR2 is FYNNEI in the germline V gene. The V and J ends lost 5 bases and 8 bases respectively, with 10 bases between them. The CDR3 coding sequence is TGTGCCAGCAGTTCCTTGGGTGATTCACCCCTCCACTTT. Amino acid sequence: CASSSLGDSPLHF.

In this sample, this clone turned up once. The rearrangement links TRBV12-5 to TRBJ2-5; 9 bases fit TRBD2. CDR1 and CDR2 from the germline V gene are LGHNT and FRNRAP. Trimming removed 0 bases from V and 4 bases from J; junction bases left unmatched: 9. The CDR3 totals 17 residues. The DNA for the CDR3 is TGTGCTAGTGGTTTGGTACTAGGCGGGAGGGACGGAGAGACCCAGTACTTC. Protein sequence: CASGLVLGGRDGETQYF.